This TCR beta chain was identified during a study of identifying expanded T cells in peripheral blood. General study points: Over around two and four weeks, about 15 and 18 clones changed, versus around 1.2 between replicates.

In the case of this clone: The target antigen is unknown.

Generated by immunoSEQ multiplex PCR, the TCRdb table keeps only in-frame clones and is missing some. The data contain 70,000 to 95,000 clones, 88% of them singletons. The ends were cut back, 1 base at V and 6 bases at J, with 12 bases in the middle. This CDR3 is 14 amino acids long. The V gene's germline CDR1 is SGHTA and CDR2 FQGTGA. The sample comprised blood. The sequence was collected from a person between 18 and 70 years old in good health. This chain uses TRBV7-3 with TRBJ1-2; D is ambiguous. CDR3 sequence: CASSLNVGGDGYTF. DNA of the CDR3: TGTGCCAGCAGCTTAAATGTAGGTGGGGATGGCTACACCTTC.